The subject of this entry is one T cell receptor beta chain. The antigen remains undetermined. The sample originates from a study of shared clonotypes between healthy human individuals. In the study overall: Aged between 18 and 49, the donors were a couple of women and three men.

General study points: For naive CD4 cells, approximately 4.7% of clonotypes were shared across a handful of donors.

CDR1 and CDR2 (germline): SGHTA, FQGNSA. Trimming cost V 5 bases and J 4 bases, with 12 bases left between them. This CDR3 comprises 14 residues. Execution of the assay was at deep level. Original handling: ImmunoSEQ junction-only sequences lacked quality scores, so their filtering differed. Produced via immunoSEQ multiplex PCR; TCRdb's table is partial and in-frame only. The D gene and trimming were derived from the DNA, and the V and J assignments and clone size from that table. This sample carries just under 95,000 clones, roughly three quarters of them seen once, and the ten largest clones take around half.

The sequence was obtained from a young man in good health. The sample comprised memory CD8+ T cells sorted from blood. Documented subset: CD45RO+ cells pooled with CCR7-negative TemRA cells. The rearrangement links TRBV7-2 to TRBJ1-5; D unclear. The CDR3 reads CASSLGSGNQPQHF. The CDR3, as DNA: TGTGCCAGCAGCCTGGGATCGGGTAATCAGCCCCAGCATTTT.